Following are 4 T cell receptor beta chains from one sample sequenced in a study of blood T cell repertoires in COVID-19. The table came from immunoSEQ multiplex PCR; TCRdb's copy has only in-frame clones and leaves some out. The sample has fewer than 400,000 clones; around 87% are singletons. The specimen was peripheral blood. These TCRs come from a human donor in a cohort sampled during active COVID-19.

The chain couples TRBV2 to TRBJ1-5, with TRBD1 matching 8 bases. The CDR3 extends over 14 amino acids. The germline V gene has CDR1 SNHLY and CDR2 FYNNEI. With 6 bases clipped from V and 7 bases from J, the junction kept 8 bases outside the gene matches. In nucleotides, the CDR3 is TGTGCCAGCAGGGCGACAGGGGACGGACAGCCCCAGCATTTT. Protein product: CASRATGDGQPQHF.

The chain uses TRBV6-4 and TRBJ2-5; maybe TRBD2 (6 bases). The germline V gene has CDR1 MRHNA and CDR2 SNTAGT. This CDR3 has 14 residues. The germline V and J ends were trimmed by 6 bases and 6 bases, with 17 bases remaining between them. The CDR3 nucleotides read TGTGCCAGCAGAGGGAGGCAGAGCGCGAAGACCCAGTACTTC. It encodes CASRGRQSAKTQYF.

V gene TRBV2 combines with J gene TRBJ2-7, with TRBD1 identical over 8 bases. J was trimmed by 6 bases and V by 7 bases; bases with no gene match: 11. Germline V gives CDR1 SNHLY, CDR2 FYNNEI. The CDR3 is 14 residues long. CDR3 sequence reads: CASKTGEAPPEQYF. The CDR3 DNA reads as TGTGCCAGCAAGACAGGGGAAGCTCCTCCCGAGCAGTACTTC.

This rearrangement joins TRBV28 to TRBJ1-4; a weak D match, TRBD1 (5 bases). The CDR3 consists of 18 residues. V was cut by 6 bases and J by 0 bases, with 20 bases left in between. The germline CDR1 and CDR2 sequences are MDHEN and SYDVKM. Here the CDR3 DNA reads TGTGCCAGCAGCTCCGTGGCAGGGCTACATCCAACTAATGAAAAACTGTTTTTT. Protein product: CASSSVAGLHPTNEKLFF.